Reported below is one TCR beta chain. The antigen this receptor binds is unknown. No much larger clone exists at a distance of one base, and base qualities are not known. V and J lose 5 bases and 1 base, and a span of 9 bases separates them. The CDR3 has 13 amino acids, counting the end cysteine and phenylalanine. The only DNA kept is the CDR3, 39 bases in frame from the first base. The germline V gene (reference sequence) supplies CDR1 LNHDA and CDR2 SQIVND. This sample was taken from a study of shared clonotypes between healthy human individuals (dated by TCRdb to 2018 to 2021). In the study overall: The cohort included three men and a couple of women between 18 and 49 years of age. For each donor, CD4 naive and CD4 memory were each given three plates, CD8 naive was given two plates, and CD8 memory was given one plate. The study deeply sequenced blood TCR repertoires of five healthy adults to estimate repertoire size and the extent of clonotype sharing between individuals. Leukapheresis yielded between about 0.94 and 10 billion PBMCs per donor. Different laboratories and diverse techniques were used to prepare libraries and sequence TCR repertoires, to increase sequencing depth and limit assay-specific biases.

Using the deep immunoSEQ assay, multiplex PCR amplified TCR CDR3 regions from genomic DNA. Extracted genomic DNA from each cell subset was distributed evenly across all wells of several immunoSEQ 96-well plates, and each plate was treated as a replicate. For sorted subsets, each replicate PCR was loaded with 150 to 250 ng genomic DNA, equivalent to roughly 30,000 T cell genomes. Purified libraries were quantified with a Qubit 3.0 fluorometer, sized on a Bioanalyzer 2100, and re-quantified with the KAPA Library Quantification kit. Every immunoSEQ 96-well plate was sequenced on a separate single-read 150-cycle Illumina NextSeq 550 flow cell. The study's own analysis went as follows. The immunoSEQ output contained only junctional sequences without quality scores, so filtering could not match that applied to full-length reads. Sequences were annotated with PyIR, a Python wrapper for IgBLAST v1.9, using IMGT germline references to assign V/J genes and CDR3. Reads were removed for weak V/J assignments (E-value above 1e-6), missing CDR3, stop codons, out-of-frame junctions, or ambiguous translated residues. V3J clonotypes were defined by identical inferred V gene, J gene, and CDR3 amino acid sequence. Percentage overlap between repertoires was computed as shared unique clonotypes divided by the size of the smaller repertoire. RTK rarefaction, the Chao1 estimator, and Recon v2.1 estimates of unobserved clonotypes were used to assess repertoire richness. OLGA was used to compute generation probabilities for all TCRbeta clonotypes that the gDNA method yielded from several donors. The table was pulled from immuneACCESS by TCRdb, which kept in-frame rearrangements only. Such tables lose some clones; where checked, under half of the loss comes from unresolved V genes, and the rest has no known cause. From that table come the V and J calls and clone size; the DNA was used to work out D and trimming. The sample table records about 1 million clones; approximately 68% of these occur just once. The ten most abundant clones make up approximately 1.5% of the sample.

Donors were healthy HIV-negative adults with no recently reported acute infections or vaccinations. Every donor was a Caucasian adult residing in Nashville, Tennessee, USA. Magnetic negative selection was used to enrich CD4+ T cells, after which naive cells were positively selected on CD45RA and the negative fraction became the memory subset. Blood was collected by leukapheresis, and PBMCs were isolated by Ficoll-Histopaque density gradient centrifugation and then cryopreserved in liquid nitrogen vapor phase. Analytical flow cytometry was used to check the purity and quantity of each magnetically sorted T cell population. Genomic DNA was isolated from each sorted fraction and quantified by UV absorbance on a Nanodrop 2000c. Study-wide findings and limitations: Naive subsets generally had larger estimated clonotype richness than memory subsets did. Because the study included only a small number of donors, the genetic and exposure-history diversity represented was limited. Higher generation probabilities were observed for clonotypes shared by all four sorted-subset donors than for non-shared clonotypes. Rarefaction of sorted-subset datasets indicated incomplete sequencing despite the large sequencing depth. Only blood was sampled, and tissue TCR repertoires likely differ from those in blood. Pairwise subsampling led to the expectation that sequencing depth would affect the degree of clonotype sharing among donors. Sharing across four donors was observed for roughly 5% of naive CD4, around 3.5% of naive CD8, about 2.5% of memory CD4, and approximately 0.41% of memory CD8 clonotypes.

The rearrangement combines TRBV19 with TRBJ2-7; the D gene is tentatively TRBD1 or TRBD2, each matching 5 bases. The sequencing sample was made of memory CD4+ T cells sorted from blood. This specimen's cell subset or site label, per the study, means: CD45RA-negative fraction. The sequence came from a young man in good health. The nucleotide sequence reads TGTGCCAGTAGTCGTGGGGGTTCCTACGAGCAGTACTTC. Translated, this gives CASSRGGSYEQYF.